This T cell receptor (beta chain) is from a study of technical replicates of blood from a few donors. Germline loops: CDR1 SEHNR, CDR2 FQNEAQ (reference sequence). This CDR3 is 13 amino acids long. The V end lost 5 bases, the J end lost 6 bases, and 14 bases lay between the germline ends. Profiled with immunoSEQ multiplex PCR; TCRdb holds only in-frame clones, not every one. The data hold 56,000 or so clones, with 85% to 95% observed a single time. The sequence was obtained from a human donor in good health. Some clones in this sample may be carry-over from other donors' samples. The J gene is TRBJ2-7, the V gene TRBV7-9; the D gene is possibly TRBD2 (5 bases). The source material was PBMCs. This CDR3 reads CASSRGQVPEQYF. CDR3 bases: TGTGCCAGCAGCCGAGGGCAAGTCCCCGAGCAGTACTTC.